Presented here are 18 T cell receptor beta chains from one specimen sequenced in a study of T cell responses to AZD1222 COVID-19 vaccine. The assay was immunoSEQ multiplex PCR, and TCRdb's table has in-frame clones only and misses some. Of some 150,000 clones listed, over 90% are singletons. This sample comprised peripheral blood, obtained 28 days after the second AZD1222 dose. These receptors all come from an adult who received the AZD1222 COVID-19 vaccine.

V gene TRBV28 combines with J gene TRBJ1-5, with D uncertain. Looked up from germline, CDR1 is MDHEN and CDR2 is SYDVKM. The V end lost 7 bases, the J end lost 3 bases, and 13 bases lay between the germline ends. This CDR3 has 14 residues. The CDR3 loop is CASTNYGYNQPQHF. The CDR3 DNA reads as TGTGCCAGCACCAATTACGGGTACAATCAGCCCCAGCATTTT.

Written as DNA, the CDR3 is TGTGCCAGCAGCTTACCCGGGACTGGCACAGATACGCAGTATTTT. Protein product: CASSLPGTGTDTQYF. The V gene is TRBV5-4, the J gene TRBJ2-3; D is perhaps TRBD2 (6 bases). Trimming took 2 bases from V and 1 from J, leaving 11 bases between them. Germline loops: CDR1 SGHNT, CDR2 YYREEE (reference sequence). The CDR3 spans 15 residues.

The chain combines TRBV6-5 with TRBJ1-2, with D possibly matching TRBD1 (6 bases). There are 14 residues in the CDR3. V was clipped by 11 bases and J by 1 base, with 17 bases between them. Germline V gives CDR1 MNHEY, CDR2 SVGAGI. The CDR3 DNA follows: TGTGCCGACCGCACGGTCAGGGGTAACTATGGCTACACCTTC. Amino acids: CADRTVRGNYGYTF.

In DNA form, the CDR3 reads TGTGCCAGCAGCCCCTGGGAGGGGTACGAGCAGTACTTC. Its protein product is CASSPWEGYEQYF. The chain combines TRBV5-8 with TRBJ2-7, with 7 bases lining up with TRBD2. Germline V gives CDR1 SGHTS, CDR2 YDEGEE. Trimming took 4 bases from V and 4 from J; bases not matched to a gene: 5. The CDR3 contains 13 residues.

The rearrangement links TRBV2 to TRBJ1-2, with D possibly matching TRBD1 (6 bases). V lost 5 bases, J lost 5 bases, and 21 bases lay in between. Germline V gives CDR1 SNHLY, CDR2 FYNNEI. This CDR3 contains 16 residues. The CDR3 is CASSFDRSDEGYGYTF. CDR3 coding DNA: TGTGCCAGCAGTTTCGACAGGAGTGACGAAGGTTATGGCTACACCTTC.

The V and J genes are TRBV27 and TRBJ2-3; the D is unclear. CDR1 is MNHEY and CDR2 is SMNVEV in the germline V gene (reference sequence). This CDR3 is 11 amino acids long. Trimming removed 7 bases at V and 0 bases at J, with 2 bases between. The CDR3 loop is CASTSTDTQYF. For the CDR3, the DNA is TGTGCCAGCACGAGCACAGATACGCAGTATTTT.

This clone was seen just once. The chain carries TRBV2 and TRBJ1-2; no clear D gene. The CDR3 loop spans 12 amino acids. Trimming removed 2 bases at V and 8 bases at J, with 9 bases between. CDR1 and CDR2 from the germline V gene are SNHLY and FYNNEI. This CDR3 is CASSEQALGYTF. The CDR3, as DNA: TGTGCCAGCAGTGAACAGGCATTAGGCTACACCTTC.

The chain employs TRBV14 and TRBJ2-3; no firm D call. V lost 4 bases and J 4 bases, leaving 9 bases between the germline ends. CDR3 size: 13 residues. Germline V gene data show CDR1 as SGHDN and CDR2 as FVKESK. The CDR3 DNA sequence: TGTGCCAGCAGCCCCTTCCTAGCAGATACGCAGTATTTT. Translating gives CASSPFLADTQYF.

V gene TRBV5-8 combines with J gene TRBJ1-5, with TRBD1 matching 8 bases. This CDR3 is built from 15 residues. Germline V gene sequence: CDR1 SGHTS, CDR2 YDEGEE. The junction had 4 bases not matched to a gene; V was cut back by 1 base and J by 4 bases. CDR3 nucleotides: TGTGCCAGCAGCTTGCCGACAGGGGTGAATCAGCCCCAGCATTTT. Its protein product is CASSLPTGVNQPQHF. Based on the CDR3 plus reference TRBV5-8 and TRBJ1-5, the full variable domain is EAGVTQSPTHLIKTRGQQATLRCSPISGHTSVYWYQQALGLGLQFLLWYDEGEERNRGNFPPRFSGRQFPNYSSELNVNALELEDSALYLCASSLPTGVNQPQHFGDGTRLSIL.

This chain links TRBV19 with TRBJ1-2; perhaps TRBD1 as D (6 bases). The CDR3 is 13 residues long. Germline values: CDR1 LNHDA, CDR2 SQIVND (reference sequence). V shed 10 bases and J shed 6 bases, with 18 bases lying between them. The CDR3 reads CATEGVTVDGYTF. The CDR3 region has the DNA TGTGCCACTGAGGGGGTCACGGTGGATGGCTACACCTTC. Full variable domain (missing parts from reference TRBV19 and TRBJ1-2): DGGITQSPKYLFRKEGQNVTLSCEQNLNHDAMYWYRQDPGQGLRLIYYSQIVNDFQKGDIAEGYSVSREKKESFPLTVTSAQKNPTAFYLCATEGVTVDGYTFGSGTRLTVV.

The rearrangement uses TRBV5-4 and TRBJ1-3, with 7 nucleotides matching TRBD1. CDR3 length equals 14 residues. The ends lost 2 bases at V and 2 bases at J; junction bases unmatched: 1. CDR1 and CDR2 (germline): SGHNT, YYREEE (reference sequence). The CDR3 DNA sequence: TGTGCCAGCAGCTTAGGGGGCGCTGGAAACACCATATATTTT. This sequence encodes CASSLGGAGNTIYF.

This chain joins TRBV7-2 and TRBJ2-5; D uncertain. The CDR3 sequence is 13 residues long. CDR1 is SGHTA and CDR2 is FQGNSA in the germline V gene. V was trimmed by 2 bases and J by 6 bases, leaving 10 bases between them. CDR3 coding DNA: TGTGCCAGCAGCTTAAGCCGCCGGAAGACCCAGTACTTC. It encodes CASSLSRRKTQYF.

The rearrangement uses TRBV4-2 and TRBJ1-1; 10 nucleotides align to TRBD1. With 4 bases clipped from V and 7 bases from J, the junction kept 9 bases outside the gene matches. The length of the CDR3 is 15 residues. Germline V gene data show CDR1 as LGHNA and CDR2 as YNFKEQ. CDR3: CASSPLTGGGGEAFF. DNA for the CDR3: TGTGCCAGCAGCCCGCTGACAGGGGGCGGTGGTGAAGCTTTCTTT.

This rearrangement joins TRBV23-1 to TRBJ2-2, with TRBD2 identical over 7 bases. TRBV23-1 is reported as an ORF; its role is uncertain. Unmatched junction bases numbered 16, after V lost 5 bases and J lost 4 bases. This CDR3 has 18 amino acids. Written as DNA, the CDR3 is TGCGCCAGCAGTAAATGGGAGGGGAGAATCGAGTGCACCGGGGAGCTGTTTTTT. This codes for CASSKWEGRIECTGELFF.

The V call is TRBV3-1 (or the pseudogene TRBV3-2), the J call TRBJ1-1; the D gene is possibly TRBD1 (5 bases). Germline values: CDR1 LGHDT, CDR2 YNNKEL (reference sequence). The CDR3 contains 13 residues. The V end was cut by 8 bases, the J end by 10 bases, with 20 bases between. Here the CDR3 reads CASGQGPYGGAFF. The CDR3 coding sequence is TGTGCCAGCGGTCAGGGTCCGTACGGTGGAGCTTTCTTT.

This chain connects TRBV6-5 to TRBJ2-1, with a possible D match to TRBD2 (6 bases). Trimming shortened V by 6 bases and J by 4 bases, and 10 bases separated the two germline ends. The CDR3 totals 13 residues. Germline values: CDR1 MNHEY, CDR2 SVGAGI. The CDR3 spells CASRRLDYNEQFF. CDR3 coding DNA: TGTGCCAGCAGGAGACTAGATTACAATGAGCAGTTCTTC.

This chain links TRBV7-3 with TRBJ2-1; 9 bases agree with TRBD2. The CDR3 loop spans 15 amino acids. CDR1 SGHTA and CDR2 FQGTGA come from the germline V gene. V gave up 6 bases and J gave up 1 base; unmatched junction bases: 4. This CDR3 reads CASSLAGASYNEQFF. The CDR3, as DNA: TGTGCCAGCAGTTTAGCGGGAGCATCCTACAATGAGCAGTTCTTC.

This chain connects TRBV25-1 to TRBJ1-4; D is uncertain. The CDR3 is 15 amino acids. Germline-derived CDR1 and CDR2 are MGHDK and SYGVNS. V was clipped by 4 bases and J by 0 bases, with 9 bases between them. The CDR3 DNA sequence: TGTGCCAGCAGTGGCCGCATCGCAACTAATGAAAAACTGTTTTTT. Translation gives CASSGRIATNEKLFF.